These T cell receptor beta chains were read from a single sample in a study of blood T cell repertoires in COVID-19. TCRdb keeps only in-frame clones here, not all; method: immunoSEQ multiplex PCR. Among approximately 110,000 clones listed, roughly nine tenths were seen once. Sequencing input: peripheral blood. The receptors shown here come from a man aged 45-60 years with COVID-19, enrolled during active disease. Both conserved end residues are part of each CDR3. The D gene is left open where the match is weak. A clone size is listed for some rows: how often the clone was seen (once, few, many), or a class if it is expanded.

>TRBV6-2/TRBV6-3|TRBD1|-|TRBJ2-6
TGTGCCAGCAGCCCCCGGACAGGGGGGGGCGGGGCCAACGTCCTGACTTTC
CASSPRTGGGGANVLTF
>TRBV5-4|TRBD2|-|TRBJ2-7
TGTGCCAGCAGCTTGTTAGGCGGGAGTTTCTCCTACGAGCAGTACTTC
CASSLLGGSFSYEQYF
>TRBV5-5|TRBD1|-|TRBJ2-5
TGTGCCAGCAGCTCGGGACAGAATCCCGAGACCCAGTACTTC
CASSSGQNPETQYF
>TRBV7-8|TRBD2|-|TRBJ2-5
TGTGCCAGCAGCTCCTGGACCAGCGGGAGTGTCGAGACCCAGTACTTC
CASSSWTSGSVETQYF
>TRBV7-8|-|-|TRBJ2-7
TGTGCCAGCAGCTTCAGGGAACAGTCCTACGAGCAGTACTTC
CASSFREQSYEQYF
>TRBV23-1|-|-|TRBJ1-1
TGCGCCAGCAGTATCAGGGAAGCGGGGACTGAAGCTTTCTTT
CASSIREAGTEAFF
>TRBV6-2/TRBV6-3|-|-|TRBJ1-2
TGTGCCAGCAGCCCAGACAGTTATGGCTACACCTTC
CASSPDSYGYTF
>TRBV11-2|TRBD2|-|TRBJ2-2
TGTGCCAGCTGCCCCAAGGGTCTAGCGGGAGTCAGCGGGGAGCTGTTTTTT
CASCPKGLAGVSGELFF
>TRBV24-1|-|-|TRBJ2-6
TGTGCCACCAGTGATTACGCAGGTCGGGGTGTGTCCTCTGGGGCCAACGTCCTGACTTTC
CATSDYAGRGVSSGANVLTF
>TRBV20-1|-|-|TRBJ2-1
TGCAGTGCTAGTGGTTTGGGGGGCAATGAGCAGTTCTTC
CSASGLGGNEQFF
>TRBV3-1/TRBV3-2|TRBD1|once|TRBJ1-1
TGTGCCAGCAGTCCTCTCCCGGGGGCGGGACAGATGAACACTGAAGCTTTCTTT
CASSPLPGAGQMNTEAFF
>TRBV15|-|-|TRBJ2-1
TGTGCCACCAGCAGAGAGGGGGCAAATGAGCAGTTCTTC
CATSREGANEQFF
>TRBV23-1|TRBD2|-|TRBJ2-2
TGCGCCAGCACGGCGGGGGGCTCGGACACCGGGGAGCTGTTTTTT
CASTAGGSDTGELFF
>TRBV9|-|-|TRBJ2-1
TGTGCCAGCAGCGCGGGACTCTACAATGAGCAGTTCTTC
CASSAGLYNEQFF
>TRBV13|TRBD1|once|TRBJ1-4
TGTGCCAGCAGCTCTCCGGACAGGGGGACTGAAAAACTGTTTTTT
CASSSPDRGTEKLFF
>TRBV7-8|-|-|TRBJ1-5
TGTGCCAGCAGCCTCCGACGGGAACAGCCCCAGCATTTT
CASSLRREQPQHF
>TRBV7-3|-|-|TRBJ2-3
TGTGCCAGCAGCCCAGGACTCGGCATCCCAAGCACAGATACGCAGTATTTT
CASSPGLGIPSTDTQYF
>TRBV30|-|-|TRBJ1-2
TGTGCCTGCACCGGTCTTGGGGGGGTGAATTATGGCTACACCTTC
CACTGLGGVNYGYTF
>TRBV6-2/TRBV6-3|TRBD1|-|TRBJ1-5
TGTGCCAGCACCCCCGTGGCAGGGGGCATCGACAATCAGCCCCAGCATTTT
CASTPVAGGIDNQPQHF
>TRBV5-1|-|-|TRBJ2-1
TGCGCCAGCAGCTTGGCCGGAGCTACACCCTACAATGAGCAGTTCTTC
CASSLAGATPYNEQFF
>TRBV21-1|-|-|TRBJ2-1
TGTGCCAGAGGGGACTACGACAATGAGCAGTTCTTC
CARGDYDNEQFF
>TRBV15|-|once|TRBJ1-5
TGTGCCACCAGCAGAGCTGGCAATCAGCCCCAGCATTTT
CATSRAGNQPQHF
>TRBV13|-|-|TRBJ2-7
TGTGCCAGCAGCTTCTCAGCGGGCTCCTACGAGCAGTACTTC
CASSFSAGSYEQYF
>TRBV25-1|-|-|TRBJ2-6
TGTGCCAGCAGTCAAGATAGCTCTGGGGCCAACGTCCTGACTTTC
CASSQDSSGANVLTF
>TRBV7-9|TRBD1|-|TRBJ2-2
TGTGCCAGTCTGCAGGCCCGACAGGGTTACGACACCGGGGAGCTGTTTTTT
CASLQARQGYDTGELFF